This passage covers 11 T cell receptor beta chains from one sample sequenced in a study of blood T cell repertoires in COVID-19. Assay used: immunoSEQ multiplex PCR; TCRdb lists only in-frame clones, some missing. The table lists about 280,000 clones, 85% of them singletons. The sequencing sample was made of PBMCs or T cells enriched from blood (not recorded which). These receptors all come from a woman between 45 and 60 years old who had recovered from COVID-19.

This sequence joins TRBV30 and TRBJ1-2; D gene uncertain. Looked up from germline, CDR1 is GTSNPN and CDR2 is SVGIG (reference sequence). The CDR3 runs 16 residues. V was trimmed by 2 bases and J by 2 bases, leaving 18 bases between them. The CDR3 DNA follows: TGTGCCTGGAGTACTTCAAGGTTCGGCAGGAACTATGGCTACACCTTC. Translation gives CAWSTSRFGRNYGYTF.

The chain links TRBV6-5 to TRBJ1-2; tentative D call: TRBD1 (5 bases). The germline gives CDR1 MNHEY, CDR2 SVGAGI. V lost 10 bases and J 4 bases, leaving 22 bases between the germline ends. This CDR3 has 15 amino acids. CDR3 bases: TGTGCCACCAGGGCCTCGAAGGGGAATGGCTATGGCTACACCTTC. It yields the protein CATRASKGNGYGYTF.

The J gene is TRBJ1-1, the V gene TRBV20-1, with no clear D. Germline CDR1 reads DFQATT; CDR2 reads SNEGSKA (reference sequence). Trimming cost V 3 bases and J 0 bases, with 14 bases left between them. This CDR3 is 15 amino acids long. CDR3 DNA sequence: TGCAGTGCTAGTGGCCCACTGCCGATGAACACTGAAGCTTTCTTT. The encoded protein is CSASGPLPMNTEAFF.

CDR3 residues: CASSLGGTGGSGNTIYF. CDR3 coding DNA: TGTGCCAGCAGCTTAGGGGGGACAGGAGGCTCTGGAAACACCATATATTTT. The chain recombines TRBV7-2 with TRBJ1-3, with 8 bases aligning to TRBD1. The length of the CDR3 is 17 residues. The V segment lost 1 base and the J segment 0 bases; nucleotides outside the gene matches: 5. Per the germline V gene, CDR1 is SGHTA and CDR2 is FQGNSA.

The J gene is TRBJ2-7, the V gene TRBV23-1, with 9 bases aligning to TRBD1. TRBV23-1 is reported as an ORF; its role is uncertain. V was pared by 2 bases and J by 1 base, with 6 bases of the junction left unmatched. This CDR3 is 16 amino acids long. In DNA form, the CDR3 reads TGCGCCAGCAGTCAACCACAGGGGGCCCCTTCCTACGAGCAGTACTTC. Its translation is CASSQPQGAPSYEQYF.

The J gene is TRBJ1-4, the V gene TRBV4-1, with D perhaps matching TRBD1 (5 bases). Trimming left V 0 bases short and J 8 bases short, with 16 bases between. The length of the CDR3 is 16 residues. Germline V gives CDR1 MGHRA, CDR2 YSYEKL. In DNA form, the CDR3 reads TGCGCCAGCAGCCAAGATGAAGGACAAGGCGAGGAAAAACTGTTTTTT. Translating it yields CASSQDEGQGEEKLFF.

The CDR3 DNA follows: TGTGCCAGCAGCTTAGCCGGCAGGGCCGACACCGGGGAGCTGTTTTTT. It codes for CASSLAGRADTGELFF. This chain uses TRBV11-2 with TRBJ2-2, with a tentative D call TRBD1 (5 bases). There are 16 residues in the CDR3. CDR1 and CDR2 (germline): SGHAT, FQNNGV. Trimming cost V 1 base and J 3 bases, with 12 bases left between them.

The gene calls are TRBV11-3 and TRBJ2-2, with D possibly TRBD2 on 6 matching bases. This CDR3 region has 14 residues. Trimming shortened V by 6 bases and J by 6 bases, and 14 bases separated the two germline ends. Germline assignment: CDR1 SGHNT and CDR2 YENEEA. The CDR3 loop reads CASSTTRGAGELFF. The CDR3 nucleotides read TGTGCCAGCAGTACGACTAGGGGCGCCGGGGAGCTGTTTTTT.

The chain links TRBV24-1 to TRBJ2-1, with D possibly being TRBD1 (5 bases). Trimming removed 0 bases from V and 6 bases from J, with 8 bases in between. Germline values: CDR1 KGHDR, CDR2 SFDVKD. There are 14 residues in the CDR3. CDR3 sequence (DNA): TGTGCCACCAGTGATTTGGGTAGGGGCAATGAGCAGTTCTTC. Protein sequence: CATSDLGRGNEQFF.

V gene TRBV2 combines with J gene TRBJ1-1; D unclear. Looked up from germline, CDR1 is SNHLY and CDR2 is FYNNEI. The CDR3 extends over 12 amino acids. With 5 bases removed from V and 7 bases from J, the gap between germline ends came to 11 bases. The CDR3 is CASSLVTFEAFF. CDR3 DNA sequence: TGTGCCAGCAGTCTGGTGACTTTTGAAGCTTTCTTT. The variable domain in full, with the rest retrieved from reference TRBV2 and TRBJ1-1, is EPEVTQTPSHQVTQMGQEVILRCVPISNHLYFYWYRQILGQKVEFLVSFYNNEISEKSEIFDDQFSVERPDGSNFTLKIRSTKLEDSAMYFCASSLVTFEAFFGQGTRLTVV.

This clone came up once. The CDR3 DNA reads as TGCGCCAGCAGCATGGGACAGGGCACAGATACGCAGTATTTT. Encoded protein: CASSMGQGTDTQYF. The chain links TRBV5-1 to TRBJ2-3, with 8 bases matching TRBD1. From germline, CDR1 is SGHRS and CDR2 YFSETQ. This CDR3 region has 14 residues. J was trimmed by 1 base and V by 4 bases; bases with no gene match: 2.